This TCR beta chain was identified during a study of T cells in Graves' hyperthyroidism and ophthalmopathy. The trim removed 5 bases at V and 6 bases at J, leaving 5 bases unmatched. The CDR3 sequence is 15 residues long. Germline CDR1 reads LGHDT; CDR2 reads YNNKEL (reference sequence). This clonotype occurred a few times. RNA transcripts yielded amplified TCR beta CDR3 regions. HTBI primers were employed in a first-round RT-PCR of the TCR CDR3. TCRdb processed the multiplex PCR reads anew with MiXCR; each CDR3 protein has one entry. The sample lists approximately 400,000 distinct CDR3 sequences; 15% to 19% were seen once.

The chain links TRBV3-1 to TRBJ2-2, with 11 bases aligning to TRBD2. The origin of this receptor is a woman aged 18 to 35 with Graves' hyperthyroidism that later progressed to Graves' ophthalmopathy. The sequenced sample consisted of blood. DNA of the CDR3: TGTGCCAGCAGCGAAACGGGACTAGCGGCCGGGGAGCTGTTTTTT. Its protein is CASSETGLAAGELFF.